This T cell receptor (beta chain) is drawn from a study of shared clonotypes between healthy human individuals. Study-level points and caveats: In this cohort, only blood was sampled, and tissue repertoires likely differ.

Assay execution proceeded at the deep level. Genomic DNA per cell subset filled all wells of several immunoSEQ plates. Sorted-subset replicate PCR reactions contained around 220 ng DNA, corresponding to tens of thousands of T cell genomes. Sequencing was performed with immunoSEQ multiplex PCR; in TCRdb, only in-frame clones are kept and a portion is missing. The sample lists around 700,000 clones, approximately 74% occurring once. About this clone itself: Its cognate antigen is unknown.

The CDR3 sequence is 15 residues long. V dropped 6 bases and J dropped 4; count of bases not matched to a gene: 7. Germline CDR1 SGHRS, CDR2 YFSETQ. The V call is TRBV5-1, the J call TRBJ2-1; 10 bases align to TRBD2. Sequenced sample: memory CD4+ T cells sorted from blood. This sample's subset: CD45RA-negative fraction. This receptor was taken from a woman under 40 in good health. The CDR3 DNA sequence: TGCGCCAGCACCCATGGGACTAGCGATTACAATGAGCAGTTCTTC. Translation gives CASTHGTSDYNEQFF.